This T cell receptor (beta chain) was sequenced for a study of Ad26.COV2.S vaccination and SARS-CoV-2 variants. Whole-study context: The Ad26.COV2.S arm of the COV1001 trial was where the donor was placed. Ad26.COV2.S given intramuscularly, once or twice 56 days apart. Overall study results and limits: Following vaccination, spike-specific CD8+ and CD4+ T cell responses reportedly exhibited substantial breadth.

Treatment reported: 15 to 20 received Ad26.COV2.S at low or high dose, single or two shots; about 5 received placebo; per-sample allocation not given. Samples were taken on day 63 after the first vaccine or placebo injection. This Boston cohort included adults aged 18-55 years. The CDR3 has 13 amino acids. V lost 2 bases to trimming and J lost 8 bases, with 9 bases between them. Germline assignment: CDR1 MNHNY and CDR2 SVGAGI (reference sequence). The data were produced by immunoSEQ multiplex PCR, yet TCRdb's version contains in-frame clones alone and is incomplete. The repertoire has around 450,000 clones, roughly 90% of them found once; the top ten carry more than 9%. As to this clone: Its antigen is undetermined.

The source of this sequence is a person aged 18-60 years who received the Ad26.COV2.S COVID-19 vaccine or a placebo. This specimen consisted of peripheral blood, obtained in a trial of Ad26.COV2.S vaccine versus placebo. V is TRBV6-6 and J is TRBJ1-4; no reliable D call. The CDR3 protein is CASSYRFGEKLFF. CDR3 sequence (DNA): TGTGCCAGCAGTTACCGCTTTGGGGAAAAACTGTTTTTT.